A single sample gave rise to the 23 T cell receptor beta chains below, sequenced in a study of post-analysis software for immune sequencing data. Antigens for these TCRs are unknown. The TCR beta cDNA libraries contained unique molecular identifiers. MiXCR was run by TCRdb on the PCR reads, yielding one entry per CDR3 protein. The sample has roughly 540,000 distinct CDR3 sequences, around 34% seen once. Study results and limitations: Relative to controls, patients had five TRBV segments at higher frequency, with TRBV5-6, TRBV5-1 and TRBV20-1 among these.

Sequenced: blood. All receptors derive from a girl aged 2-17 years with multiple sclerosis.

The chain uses TRBV6-6 and TRBJ2-5, with D possibly matching TRBD1 (5 bases). The V and J ends lost 2 bases and 5 bases respectively, with 15 bases between them. In germline, CDR1 is MNHNY, CDR2 SVGAGI (reference sequence). The CDR3 covers 15 residues. CDR3 protein: CASSYRQGGLETQYF. For the CDR3, the DNA is TGTGCCAGCAGTTACCGCCAGGGTGGTCTGGAGACCCAGTACTTC.

The chain recombines TRBV13 with TRBJ2-1; D may correspond to TRBD1 or TRBD2 (6 bases each). The CDR3 is 16 amino acids. V gave up 0 bases and J gave up 4 bases, with 13 bases separating them. CDR1 and CDR2 (germline): PRHDT, FYEKMQ (reference sequence). As DNA, the CDR3 is TGTGCCAGCAGCTTAGGCGGTCGGGGGCGATACAATGAGCAGTTCTTC. It is translated as CASSLGGRGRYNEQFF.

The gene calls are TRBV12-3 or TRBV12-4 and TRBJ2-3, with 8 positions matching TRBD2. The CDR3 runs 14 residues. With 3 bases clipped from V and 6 bases from J, the junction kept 5 bases outside the gene matches. The CDR3 reads CASSFTSGRDTQYF. In nucleotides, the CDR3 is TGTGCCAGCAGTTTTACTAGCGGCCGGGATACGCAGTATTTT.

Notes on this clonotype: One end of the junction is discordant with germline, which a read error may explain. The chain links TRBV24-1 to TRBJ1-2, with a weak D call TRBD1 (5 bases). Germline lookup yields CDR1 KGHDR and CDR2 SFDVKD. The CDR3 runs to 13 residues. The CDR3 is CATGDGGIYGYTF. The CDR3 nucleotides read TGTGCCACCGGTGACGGGGGTATCTATGGCTACACCTTC.

This clonotype was seen ten or more times. The V gene is TRBV29-1, the J gene TRBJ2-1; 7 bases are shared with TRBD2. The CDR3 has 13 amino acids. Trimming cost V 4 bases and J 5 bases; bases outside gene matches: 5. CDR1 and CDR2 (germline): SQVTM, ANQGSEA. The chain's CDR3 is CSVALAAHNEQFF. CDR3 nucleotide sequence: TGCAGCGTTGCCCTAGCGGCCCACAATGAGCAGTTCTTC.

CDR3 loop: CASRVDYSNQPQHF. The CDR3, as DNA: TGTGCCAGCAGAGTAGATTATAGCAATCAGCCCCAGCATTTT. The chain employs TRBV2 and TRBJ1-5, with D uncertain. CDR3 size: 14 residues. Trimming stripped 6 bases from V and 0 bases from J, with 9 bases between. CDR1 and CDR2 from the germline V gene are SNHLY and FYNNEI.

Comments on this clonotype: This may stem from a read error, because a much larger clone lies one nucleotide away. The chain has TRBV20-1 and TRBJ2-5; D unclear. Trimming left V 0 bases short and J 11 bases short, with 19 bases between. The CDR3 sequence is 14 residues long. Germline CDR1 DFQATT, CDR2 SNEGSKA (reference sequence). The CDR3 bases are TGCAGTGCTAGAGACCCCCTTAACTCCGGCAAGCAGTACTTC. As protein: CSARDPLNSGKQYF.

This clonotype turned up a few times. The CDR3 loop reads CSATTFLETQYF. The CDR3 coding sequence is TGCAGTGCTACTACCTTTCTAGAGACCCAGTACTTC. The chain couples TRBV20-1 to TRBJ2-5, with D uncertain. The CDR3 sequence is 12 residues long. The V gene lost 4 bases and the J gene lost 4 bases, with 10 bases spanning the gap. In germline, CDR1 is DFQATT, CDR2 SNEGSKA (reference sequence).

Notes on this clonotype: The junction and the germline gene differ at one end; a read error may be behind it. The J gene is TRBJ2-3, the V gene TRBV5-1, with 8 bases matching TRBD2. Germline assignment: CDR1 SGHRS and CDR2 YFSETQ. The CDR3 covers 17 residues. The CDR3 reads CASSRSSNGGGTDAQYF. The DNA of the CDR3 is TGCGCCAGCAGCCGATCATCGAACGGGGGGGGAACAGATGCGCAGTATTTT.

V usage is TRBV12-3 or TRBV12-4 and J usage is TRBJ1-5; D is unclear. The CDR3 extends over 15 amino acids. The ends were cut back, 1 base at V and 5 bases at J, with 12 bases in the middle. The CDR3 here is CASSLGLGSDQPQHF. The CDR3 DNA sequence: TGTGCCAGCAGTTTAGGGTTGGGGTCCGATCAGCCCCAGCATTTT.

V usage is TRBV10-3 and J usage is TRBJ2-7; 8 positions match TRBD1. Germline lookup yields CDR1 ENHRY and CDR2 SYGVKD. This CDR3 is 14 amino acids long. J lost 7 bases, V lost 8 bases, and 13 bases had no gene match. The CDR3 loop is CAIAGQATYNEQYF. CDR3 bases: TGTGCCATCGCGGGACAGGCAACCTACAATGAGCAGTACTTC.

This clonotype was observed at least ten times. The chain combines TRBV10-3 with TRBJ2-5; TRBD1 agrees at 9 bases. V lost 3 bases and J lost 5; bases outside the gene matches: 10. The CDR3 has 16 residues. Germline loops: CDR1 ENHRY, CDR2 SYGVKD. Written as DNA, the CDR3 is TGTGCCATCAGTGATGGTTTGGGGACAGGGAAGGAGACCCAGTACTTC. Amino acids: CAISDGLGTGKETQYF.

The chain combines TRBV10-3 with TRBJ1-1, with D maybe TRBD1 (6 bases). The germline CDR1 and CDR2 sequences are ENHRY and SYGVKD. The CDR3 runs to 13 residues. The V end lost 6 bases, the J end lost 5 bases, and 13 bases lay between the germline ends. The CDR3 is CAIRLEQGTEAFF. The CDR3 DNA reads as TGTGCCATCAGGCTAGAACAGGGAACTGAAGCTTTCTTT.

This chain joins TRBV20-1 and TRBJ1-2, with TRBD1 matching 7 bases. The V segment lost 0 bases and the J segment 6 bases; nucleotides outside the gene matches: 7. Germline V gene lookup returns CDR1 DFQATT and CDR2 SNEGSKA (reference sequence). This CDR3 is built from 14 residues. The CDR3 DNA is TGCAGTGCTAGAGATCGGCGAGGGGGCGATGGCTACACCTTC. Protein product: CSARDRRGGDGYTF.

The V gene is TRBV20-1, the J gene TRBJ1-2, with D possibly matching TRBD1 (5 bases). V was pared by 0 bases and J by 4 bases, with 12 bases between. The CDR3 extends over 14 amino acids. CDR1 is DFQATT and CDR2 is SNEGSKA in the germline V gene (reference sequence). The CDR3 reads CSARDGQGPYGYTF. The CDR3 DNA sequence: TGCAGTGCTAGAGATGGCCAGGGACCCTATGGCTACACCTTC.

This clonotype has a handful of counts. This chain connects TRBV6-6 to TRBJ2-7, with a tentative D call TRBD1 (5 bases). The CDR3 is made up of 13 amino acids. The V end was cut by 6 bases, the J end by 1 base, with 10 bases between. Germline CDR1 and CDR2: MNHNY and SVGAGI (reference sequence). The DNA of the CDR3 is TGTGCCAGCAGCCACGACAGTTCCTACGAGCAGTACTTC. Translating it yields CASSHDSSYEQYF.

The chain has TRBV11-2 and TRBJ2-3; D uncertain. This CDR3 contains 15 residues. V gave up 2 bases and J gave up 2 bases, with 11 bases separating them. In germline, CDR1 is SGHAT, CDR2 FQNNGV. In DNA, the CDR3 is TGTGCCAGCAGCTTACTTAGGAATCCCACAGATACGCAGTATTTT. Its protein product is CASSLLRNPTDTQYF.

The genes are TRBV12-3 or TRBV12-4 and TRBJ1-1; tentative D call: TRBD1 (5 bases). V was cut by 1 base and J by 8 bases, with 11 bases left in between. CDR3 length: 13 amino acids. The CDR3 coding sequence is TGTGCCAGCAGTTTAGGGTCGGGACGAGAAGCTTTCTTT. Protein sequence: CASSLGSGREAFF.

V gene TRBV15 combines with J gene TRBJ1-4, with 11 positions matching TRBD1. The germline V gene has CDR1 LNHNV and CDR2 YYDKDF (reference sequence). The CDR3 runs to 15 residues. V shed 5 bases, J shed 11 bases, and the junction held 10 bases outside the gene matches. In DNA form, the CDR3 reads TGTGCCACCAGCGGACGGACAGGGGGCAAGGAGAAACTGTTTTTT. It codes for CATSGRTGGKEKLFF.

The table lists this clonotype with a count of one. The rearrangement links TRBV5-1 to TRBJ2-6; 7 bases align to TRBD1. Germline loops: CDR1 SGHRS, CDR2 YFSETQ. Trimming cost V 4 bases and J 1 base; bases outside gene matches: 14. The CDR3 covers 19 residues. The CDR3 reads CASSPLTGTVRSGANVLTF. The CDR3 region has the DNA TGCGCCAGCAGCCCTTTGACCGGGACAGTCAGGTCTGGGGCCAACGTCCTGACTTTC.

This clonotype came up a few times. The chain couples TRBV7-6 to TRBJ1-4; TRBD1 might be the D (6 bases). Trimming shortened V by 5 bases and J by 5 bases, and 21 bases separated the two germline ends. Germline lookup yields CDR1 SGHVS and CDR2 FNYEAQ. This CDR3 has 17 amino acids. This chain's CDR3 is CASSPLGGGRMNEKLFF. The DNA for the CDR3 is TGTGCCAGCAGCCCGCTCGGCGGGGGGCGGATGAATGAAAAACTGTTTTTT.

The sample holds a few counts of this clonotype. This chain uses TRBV5-1 with TRBJ2-5; 7 nucleotides line up with TRBD2. This CDR3 has 14 amino acids. From germline, CDR1 is SGHRS and CDR2 YFSETQ. The ends lost 4 bases at V and 3 bases at J; junction bases unmatched: 6. The CDR3: CASSLGLHKETQYF. As DNA, the CDR3 is TGCGCCAGCAGCCTGGGACTACATAAAGAGACCCAGTACTTC.

The V call is TRBV20-1, the J call TRBJ1-5, with 8 bases fitting TRBD1. From germline, CDR1 is DFQATT and CDR2 SNEGSKA (reference sequence). CDR3 length: 14 amino acids. After removal of 5 bases from V and 2 bases from J, the junction contained 5 bases not matched to a gene. The DNA for the CDR3 is TGCAGTGCTGGGACAGGCACGGGCAATCAGCCCCAGCATTTT. This gives the protein CSAGTGTGNQPQHF.